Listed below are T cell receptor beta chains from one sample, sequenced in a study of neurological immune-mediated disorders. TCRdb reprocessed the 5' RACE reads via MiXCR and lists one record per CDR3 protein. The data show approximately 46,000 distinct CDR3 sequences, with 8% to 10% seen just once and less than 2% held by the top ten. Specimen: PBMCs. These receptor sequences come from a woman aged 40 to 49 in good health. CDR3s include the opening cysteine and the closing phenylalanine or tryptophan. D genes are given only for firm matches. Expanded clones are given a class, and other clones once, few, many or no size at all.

cdr3_nt: TGTGCCAGCACAAGCAGGGGTTTGGGCACTGAAGCTTTCTTT
cdr3_aa: CASTSRGLGTEAFF
d_call: NA
j_call: TRBJ1-1
clone_size: many
v_call: TRBV2

cdr3_nt: TGTGCCAGCTCCCGAAGTCGGGCTAGCGGAACCACAGATACGCAGTATTTT
cdr3_aa: CASSRSRASGTTDTQYF
d_call: TRBD2
j_call: TRBJ2-3
clone_size: many
v_call: TRBV6-2/TRBV6-3

cdr3_nt: TGTGCCAGCAGCGCGGACCGAGGCAGACTCAATCAGCCCCAGCATTTT
cdr3_aa: CASSADRGRLNQPQHF
d_call: NA
j_call: TRBJ1-5
clone_size: many
v_call: TRBV5-8

cdr3_nt: TGTGCCAGCAGCTTTGGTTCGGTCGGAGTCACCGGGGAGCTGTTTTTT
cdr3_aa: CASSFGSVGVTGELFF
d_call: NA
j_call: TRBJ2-2
clone_size: many
v_call: TRBV5-5

cdr3_nt: TGCAGTGCTAGAATGAGCTACTCCTACAATGAGCAGTTCTTC
cdr3_aa: CSARMSYSYNEQFF
d_call: NA
j_call: TRBJ2-1
clone_size: many
v_call: TRBV20-1

cdr3_nt: TGTGCCAGCAGTCAAATTAACTCTGGAAACACCATATATTTT
cdr3_aa: CASSQINSGNTIYF
d_call: NA
j_call: TRBJ1-3
clone_size: NA
v_call: TRBV6-6

cdr3_nt: TGTGCCAGCAGCAGCTCCTACGAGCAGTACTTC
cdr3_aa: CASSSSYEQYF
d_call: NA
j_call: TRBJ2-7
clone_size: many
v_call: TRBV5-6

cdr3_nt: TGTGCCAGCAGCTTAGAGGCCCAGGGGGCGGCTAGCTACACCTTC
cdr3_aa: CASSLEAQGAASYTF
d_call: TRBD1
j_call: TRBJ1-2
clone_size: many
v_call: TRBV7-2

cdr3_nt: TGCGCCAGCAGCTTGAGGACAGGGGGCAACGAGCAGTACTTC
cdr3_aa: CASSLRTGGNEQYF
d_call: TRBD1
j_call: TRBJ2-7
clone_size: many
v_call: TRBV5-1

cdr3_nt: TGTGCCAGCAGCGGTGGGGCCGCATATGGCTACACCTTC
cdr3_aa: CASSGGAAYGYTF
d_call: NA
j_call: TRBJ1-2
clone_size: many
v_call: TRBV7-2

cdr3_nt: TGCGCCAGCAGCCAAGGAAGCGGGGGGACCCCCAGCACAGATACGCAGTATTTT
cdr3_aa: CASSQGSGGTPSTDTQYF
d_call: TRBD2
j_call: TRBJ2-3
clone_size: few
v_call: TRBV4-1

cdr3_nt: TGTGCCAGCAGCCCGAGGCTGGGGCTGGAGACCCAGTACTTC
cdr3_aa: CASSPRLGLETQYF
d_call: NA
j_call: TRBJ2-5
clone_size: many
v_call: TRBV7-2

cdr3_nt: TGCAGCGTTGAAAGGACTAGCGGGAGGGATACGCAGTATTTT
cdr3_aa: CSVERTSGRDTQYF
d_call: TRBD2
j_call: TRBJ2-3
clone_size: many
v_call: TRBV29-1

cdr3_nt: TGTGCCAGCACCCTGGCGGGCACAGACTATGGCTACACCTTC
cdr3_aa: CASTLAGTDYGYTF
d_call: NA
j_call: TRBJ1-2
clone_size: many
v_call: TRBV2

cdr3_nt: TGTGCCAGCAGCTTATCACCACGGAGCTACACCTTC
cdr3_aa: CASSLSPRSYTF
d_call: NA
j_call: TRBJ1-2
clone_size: many
v_call: TRBV7-2

cdr3_nt: TGCAGTGCTCCCCGGGGGTTTCTGGGGAACACTGAAGCTTTCTTT
cdr3_aa: CSAPRGFLGNTEAFF
d_call: NA
j_call: TRBJ1-1
clone_size: many
v_call: TRBV20-1

cdr3_nt: TGTGCCAGCGAAGAGGGTGACATGAACACTGAAGCTTTCTTT
cdr3_aa: CASEEGDMNTEAFF
d_call: NA
j_call: TRBJ1-1
clone_size: few
v_call: TRBV2

cdr3_nt: TGCGCCAGCAGCTTGCTGACAGGGGGCAATGAGCAGTTCTTC
cdr3_aa: CASSLLTGGNEQFF
d_call: TRBD1
j_call: TRBJ2-1
clone_size: many
v_call: TRBV5-1

cdr3_nt: TGCGCCAGCAGCCAAGGCTTAGAGGAGACCCAGTACTTC
cdr3_aa: CASSQGLEETQYF
d_call: NA
j_call: TRBJ2-5
clone_size: many
v_call: TRBV4-3

cdr3_nt: TGTGCCAGCAGCCAAGCAGGGGGATACTCTGGGGCCAACGTCCTGACTTTC
cdr3_aa: CASSQAGGYSGANVLTF
d_call: TRBD1
j_call: TRBJ2-6
clone_size: many
v_call: TRBV3-1

cdr3_nt: TGCGCCAGCAGCTTGCAAACTACAGGGTACGAGCAGTACTTC
cdr3_aa: CASSLQTTGYEQYF
d_call: NA
j_call: TRBJ2-7
clone_size: few
v_call: TRBV5-1

cdr3_nt: TGCAGTGCTAGTAGACCTGGAAATCAGCCCCAGCATTTT
cdr3_aa: CSASRPGNQPQHF
d_call: NA
j_call: TRBJ1-5
clone_size: many
v_call: TRBV20-1

cdr3_nt: TGCGCCAGCAGCTTGGAAGGGACTAGCGGAAACAATGAGCAGTTCTTC
cdr3_aa: CASSLEGTSGNNEQFF
d_call: TRBD2
j_call: TRBJ2-1
clone_size: many
v_call: TRBV5-1

cdr3_nt: TGCAGCGTTGGAGGTAGGGCCACGAGCCAGTACTTC
cdr3_aa: CSVGGRATSQYF
d_call: NA
j_call: TRBJ2-7
clone_size: many
v_call: TRBV29-1

cdr3_nt: TGTGCCAGCAGCTTGGACAGGAACTATGGCTACACCTTC
cdr3_aa: CASSLDRNYGYTF
d_call: NA
j_call: TRBJ1-2
clone_size: many
v_call: TRBV5-8

cdr3_nt: TGCAGCGTTGAAGGCAGGGGAAGAGAGACCCAGTACTTC
cdr3_aa: CSVEGRGRETQYF
d_call: NA
j_call: TRBJ2-5
clone_size: many
v_call: TRBV29-1

cdr3_nt: TGTGCCATCAGTGACCCGGGACTAGCGGGCTCCTACGAGCAGTACTTC
cdr3_aa: CAISDPGLAGSYEQYF
d_call: TRBD2
j_call: TRBJ2-7
clone_size: few
v_call: TRBV10-3

cdr3_nt: TGTGCCAGCAGCCTTACTGCGGCAGGCCCGAACACTGAAGCTTTCTTT
cdr3_aa: CASSLTAAGPNTEAFF
d_call: NA
j_call: TRBJ1-1
clone_size: many
v_call: TRBV5-6

cdr3_nt: TGCGCCAGCAGCGAAATGACTAGCGGGAGAGCTGAGCAGTTCTTC
cdr3_aa: CASSEMTSGRAEQFF
d_call: TRBD2
j_call: TRBJ2-1
clone_size: many
v_call: TRBV5-1

cdr3_nt: TGTGCCAGCAGTTACTCAAGCGCAGGGGAGCGGTTCTATGGCTACACCTTC
cdr3_aa: CASSYSSAGERFYGYTF
d_call: NA
j_call: TRBJ1-2
clone_size: many
v_call: TRBV6-2/TRBV6-3

cdr3_nt: TGTGCCAGCAGAGCCTCTGTGGGAAACTATGGCTACACCTTC
cdr3_aa: CASRASVGNYGYTF
d_call: NA
j_call: TRBJ1-2
clone_size: many
v_call: TRBV6-5

cdr3_nt: TGTGCCAGCAGTGCGTACCGGGATAGGAATTCACCCCTCCACTTT
cdr3_aa: CASSAYRDRNSPLHF
d_call: NA
j_call: TRBJ1-6
clone_size: many
v_call: TRBV2

cdr3_nt: TGCGCCAGCAGCTTGGCGGCGGACAGGGCGAGCTCCTACGAGCAGTACTTC
cdr3_aa: CASSLAADRASSYEQYF
d_call: TRBD1
j_call: TRBJ2-7
clone_size: many
v_call: TRBV5-1

cdr3_nt: TGTGCCAGCTCAGGCGGGAATAATGAAAAACTGTTTTTT
cdr3_aa: CASSGGNNEKLFF
d_call: NA
j_call: TRBJ1-4
clone_size: many
v_call: TRBV7-2

cdr3_nt: TGTGCCAGCAGTTCCCGGACTAACTATGGCTACACCTTC
cdr3_aa: CASSSRTNYGYTF
d_call: NA
j_call: TRBJ1-2
clone_size: many
v_call: TRBV27

cdr3_nt: TGTGCCACCAGCCTGGGGACAGGAGGCGAGCAGTACTTC
cdr3_aa: CATSLGTGGEQYF
d_call: TRBD1
j_call: TRBJ2-7
clone_size: many
v_call: TRBV15

cdr3_nt: TGCAGTGCTAGAGATGAGCGGTATTGGGGCCATAAAAACATTCAGTACTTC
cdr3_aa: CSARDERYWGHKNIQYF
d_call: NA
j_call: TRBJ2-4
clone_size: many
v_call: TRBV20-1

cdr3_nt: TGTGCCACCAGCTATGGGAACACTGAAGCTTTCTTT
cdr3_aa: CATSYGNTEAFF
d_call: NA
j_call: TRBJ1-1
clone_size: many
v_call: TRBV15

cdr3_nt: TGTGCCAGCAGTTCGGGAGTACGGGTATCTGGGGCCAACGTCCTGACTTTC
cdr3_aa: CASSSGVRVSGANVLTF
d_call: NA
j_call: TRBJ2-6
clone_size: many
v_call: TRBV27

cdr3_nt: TGTGCCAGCAGCGTAGAGATGGGCGGGAGGGCAAGTGAGCAGTTCTTC
cdr3_aa: CASSVEMGGRASEQFF
d_call: TRBD2
j_call: TRBJ2-1
clone_size: many
v_call: TRBV9

cdr3_nt: TGCGCCAGCAGCTTGGGGCATCCCACAGATACGCAGTATTTT
cdr3_aa: CASSLGHPTDTQYF
d_call: NA
j_call: TRBJ2-3
clone_size: many
v_call: TRBV5-1

cdr3_nt: TGTGCCAGCAGCTTGGGACAGGTAATCTACGAGCAGTACTTC
cdr3_aa: CASSLGQVIYEQYF
d_call: NA
j_call: TRBJ2-7
clone_size: many
v_call: TRBV5-5

cdr3_nt: TGTGTCAGCAGCTTAGCTTCGGGGGAGGCCCCCCACAATGAGCAGTTCTTC
cdr3_aa: CVSSLASGEAPHNEQFF
d_call: NA
j_call: TRBJ2-1
clone_size: NA
v_call: TRBV7-8

cdr3_nt: TGTGCCAGCAGCCCCCGATATTTTTTGAACACTGAAGCTTTCTTT
cdr3_aa: CASSPRYFLNTEAFF
d_call: NA
j_call: TRBJ1-1
clone_size: many
v_call: TRBV7-9

cdr3_nt: TGCAGTGTAAATACAGGGGTCGAGCAGTACTTC
cdr3_aa: CSVNTGVEQYF
d_call: TRBD1
j_call: TRBJ2-7
clone_size: many
v_call: TRBV20-1

cdr3_nt: TGTGCCAGCAGTTTCGAATGGGGAGGGAATGAGCAGTTCTTC
cdr3_aa: CASSFEWGGNEQFF
d_call: TRBD2
j_call: TRBJ2-1
clone_size: many
v_call: TRBV12-3/TRBV12-4

cdr3_nt: TGTGCCAGCAGTTACCCCCAGGGTGGACAAGAGACCCAGTACTTC
cdr3_aa: CASSYPQGGQETQYF
d_call: NA
j_call: TRBJ2-5
clone_size: many
v_call: TRBV6-2/TRBV6-3

cdr3_nt: TGTGTCACAAGTGAAGGGTTTAGCTACACCTTC
cdr3_aa: CVTSEGFSYTF
d_call: NA
j_call: TRBJ1-2
clone_size: NA
v_call: TRBV24-1

cdr3_nt: TGTGCCAGCAGCAGACAGGGGATCACTGAAGCTTTCTTT
cdr3_aa: CASSRQGITEAFF
d_call: TRBD1
j_call: TRBJ1-1
clone_size: many
v_call: TRBV5-5

cdr3_nt: TGCAGCGTGGGGGGGTCAGGAGGTGAGCAGTTCTTC
cdr3_aa: CSVGGSGGEQFF
d_call: TRBD2
j_call: TRBJ2-1
clone_size: few
v_call: TRBV29-1

cdr3_nt: TGCAGTGCTTCCCTCGTTGGGGTGGGGCTACCCCAAGAGACCCAGTACTTC
cdr3_aa: CSASLVGVGLPQETQYF
d_call: NA
j_call: TRBJ2-5
clone_size: many
v_call: TRBV20-1

cdr3_nt: TGTACCAGCAGGCTGGGGAAAGAGACCCAGTACTTC
cdr3_aa: CTSRLGKETQYF
d_call: NA
j_call: TRBJ2-5
clone_size: NA
v_call: TRBV3-1

cdr3_nt: TGTGCCAGCAGCCACTGGAGGGAGAGGGACAATGAGCAGTTCTTC
cdr3_aa: CASSHWRERDNEQFF
d_call: NA
j_call: TRBJ2-1
clone_size: many
v_call: TRBV3-1

cdr3_nt: TGTGCCAGCAGTGATACAGGAATGAACACTGAAGCTTTCTTT
cdr3_aa: CASSDTGMNTEAFF
d_call: NA
j_call: TRBJ1-1
clone_size: once
v_call: TRBV6-1

cdr3_nt: TGCGCCAGCAGCTTGAGCGGGAGGGCCTTAGATGAGCAGTTCTTC
cdr3_aa: CASSLSGRALDEQFF
d_call: TRBD2
j_call: TRBJ2-1
clone_size: many
v_call: TRBV5-1

cdr3_nt: TGCAGTGCTGGACTAGCGGGAGGGTTCAATGAGCAGTTCTTC
cdr3_aa: CSAGLAGGFNEQFF
d_call: TRBD2
j_call: TRBJ2-1
clone_size: many
v_call: TRBV20-1

cdr3_nt: TGTGCCATCAGCTACGACAGGGGTGATGGCTACACCTTC
cdr3_aa: CAISYDRGDGYTF
d_call: TRBD1
j_call: TRBJ1-2
clone_size: many
v_call: TRBV10-3

cdr3_nt: TGTGCCAGTCAGGACAGGGTGGGCACTGAAGCTTTCTTT
cdr3_aa: CASQDRVGTEAFF
d_call: TRBD1
j_call: TRBJ1-1
clone_size: many
v_call: TRBV27

cdr3_nt: TGTGCCAGCAGTGGATATGGCTATGGCTACACCTTC
cdr3_aa: CASSGYGYGYTF
d_call: NA
j_call: TRBJ1-2
clone_size: few
v_call: TRBV2